What follows is one TCR beta chain and its context. The data originate from a study of blood T cell repertoires in COVID-19. V was clipped by 8 bases and J by 6 bases, with 14 bases between them. The germline gives CDR1 MDHEN, CDR2 SYDVKM. CDR3 length: 12 amino acids. Clones were read by immunoSEQ multiplex PCR, and TCRdb kept only the in-frame ones, dropping some. The profile covers 90,000 to 130,000 clones, with approximately 90% appearing a single time and less than 4% taken by the ten largest. This TCR was recovered from a woman aged 45 to 65 with acute or convalescent COVID-19. The gene calls are TRBV28 and TRBJ2-7; D call uncertain. Sequencing was carried out using peripheral blood. This CDR3 is CASQKQPGEQYF. For the CDR3, the DNA is TGTGCCAGCCAAAAGCAACCGGGCGAGCAGTACTTC.